The rows below give T cell receptor beta chains drawn from one sample of a study of metastatic and nonmetastatic thyroid tumors. From the PCR reads, TCRdb re-called clones with MiXCR. Of around 53,000 clones in the sample, around a sixth were seen once. Sequencing was performed on blood. The receptors come from a female donor with papillary thyroid cancer or a benign thyroid nodule (not recorded which). Some clones in this sample may be carry-over from other donors' samples. Each CDR3 is given with its conserved first and last residue. The order of the fields is clone size, J gene, V gene, D gene, CDR3 DNA, CDR3 protein. The D gene is left open where the match is weak. Part of the rows lack a size; the others show once, few, many or a class for expanded clones.

>NA|TRBJ2-1|TRBV20-1|TRBD1
TGCAGTGCTAGAGCCACAGGGGGCTTGACGTACAATGAGCAGTTCTTC
CSARATGGLTYNEQFF
>NA|TRBJ1-1|TRBV3-1|NA
TGTGCCAGCAGCCAAGGCGGGGAGGGGTGGGCTTTCTTT
CASSQGGEGWAFF
>many|TRBJ2-7|TRBV11-2|TRBD2
TGTGCCAGCAGCTCCGCGGGGGGGGCTTACGAGCAGTACTTC
CASSSAGGAYEQYF
>many|TRBJ2-2|TRBV3-1|NA
TGTGCCAGCAGCCAAGTAGGCAGGTCGAACACCGGGGAGCTGTTTTTT
CASSQVGRSNTGELFF
>NA|TRBJ2-1|TRBV27|TRBD1
TGTGCCAGCAGCCGTACCTGGACAGGCAGCTACAATGAGCAGTTCTTC
CASSRTWTGSYNEQFF
>NA|TRBJ2-3|TRBV27|TRBD2
TGTGCCAGCAGTGAAGCAGCGGGAGGGACAGATACGCAGTATTTT
CASSEAAGGTDTQYF
>many|TRBJ1-2|TRBV5-1|NA
TGCGCCAGCGCCCAGGAGGCCCTAAACTATGGCTACACCTTC
CASAQEALNYGYTF
>many|TRBJ2-5|TRBV7-9|TRBD1
TGTGCCAGCAGCTTAGGGGGAAGGGGGCGCAGGTCAAAGGAAGAGACCCAGTACTTC
CASSLGGRGRRSKEETQYF
>many|TRBJ2-7|TRBV18|TRBD2
TGTGCCAGCTCCCCGGCTGGGACTAGCCTGGGCGAGCAGTACTTC
CASSPAGTSLGEQYF
>NA|TRBJ2-4|TRBV13|TRBD2
TGTGCCAGCAGCTTAATCGGACTAGCGGGACATAATGAGCATCTCTTC
CASSLIGLAGHNEHLF
>NA|TRBJ2-1|TRBV9|TRBD2
TGTGCCAGCAGCGCCCCGACTCCGGGGACTAGCGGGAGCCTTTACAATGAGCAGTTCTTC
CASSAPTPGTSGSLYNEQFF
>many|TRBJ1-4|TRBV2|NA
TGTGCCAGCAGCGGAACAGGGAAAAAACTGTTTTTT
CASSGTGKKLFF
>NA|TRBJ1-1|TRBV11-2|NA
TGTGCCAGCAGGGGGCACCCGAACACTGAAGCTTTCTTT
CASRGHPNTEAFF
>many|TRBJ2-1|TRBV29-1|TRBD2
TGCAGCGCCCGACTAGCGGGAGGACTTTTTTACAATGAGCAGTTCTTC
CSARLAGGLFYNEQFF
>NA|TRBJ1-2|TRBV6-1|TRBD1
TGTGCCGGCAGTCACAGGGGGCCATATGTCTACACCTTC
CAGSHRGPYVYTF
>once|TRBJ2-7|TRBV20-1|TRBD2
TGCAGTTCCCCGAAGACTAGCGTGAGTTACGAGCAGTACTTC
CSSPKTSVSYEQYF
>NA|TRBJ2-7|TRBV7-8|NA
TGTGCCAGCAGACCGAGGAGGCCGAGGGAAGAGCAGTACTTC
CASRPRRPREEQYF
>NA|TRBJ2-7|TRBV25-1|TRBD2
TGTGCCAGCAGTGAATCCCACGGGATTGCTAGCGGAGGGCAGTACTTC
CASSESHGIASGGQYF
>many|TRBJ1-1|TRBV28|TRBD1
TGTGCCAGCAGTTTTTGGGGACAGACCGACACTGAAGCTTTCTTT
CASSFWGQTDTEAFF
>medium-sized|TRBJ2-7|TRBV27|NA
TGTGCCAGCAGTTCGCCGGCTCGTGGGTACGAGCAGTACTTC
CASSSPARGYEQYF
>many|TRBJ1-1|TRBV28|TRBD1
TGTGCCAGCAGTGTTCCGGGACAGGTGAACACTGAAGCTTTCTTT
CASSVPGQVNTEAFF
>many|TRBJ1-1|TRBV6-1|NA
TGTGCCAGCAGTTGGAACAGGATCAGCACTGAAGCTTTCTTT
CASSWNRISTEAFF
>few|TRBJ1-3|TRBV27|NA
TGTGCCAGCAGTTTATCAGAGGACTCTGGAAACACCATATATTTT
CASSLSEDSGNTIYF
>NA|TRBJ1-2|TRBV12-3/TRBV12-4|NA
TGTGCCAGCAGTTTAGCGGCCTTTTTCAAGGAGAAGATCTATGGATACAACTTC
CASSLAAFFKEKIYGYNF
>few|TRBJ2-2|TRBV6-1|TRBD1
TGTGTCAGCATCCCACAGGGGGTTAGGAACACCGGGGAGCTGTTTTTT
CVSIPQGVRNTGELFF
>NA|TRBJ2-7|TRBV6-1|NA
TGTGCCAGCAGTGAGCCGGGGGCGGGGGACTACGAGCAGTACTTC
CASSEPGAGDYEQYF